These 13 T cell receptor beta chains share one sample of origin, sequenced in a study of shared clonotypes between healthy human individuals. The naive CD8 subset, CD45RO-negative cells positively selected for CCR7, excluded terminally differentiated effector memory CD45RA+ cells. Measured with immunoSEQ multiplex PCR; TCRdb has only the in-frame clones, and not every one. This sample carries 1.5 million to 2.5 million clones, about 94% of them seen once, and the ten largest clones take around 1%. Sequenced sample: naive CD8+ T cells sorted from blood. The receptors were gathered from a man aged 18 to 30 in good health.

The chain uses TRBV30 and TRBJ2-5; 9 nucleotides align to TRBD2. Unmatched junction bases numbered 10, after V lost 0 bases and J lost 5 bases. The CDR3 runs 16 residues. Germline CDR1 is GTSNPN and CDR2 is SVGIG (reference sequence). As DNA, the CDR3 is TGTGCCTGGAGTGTCCTGGCGGGAGGGCCCTTGGAGACCCAGTACTTC. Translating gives CAWSVLAGGPLETQYF.

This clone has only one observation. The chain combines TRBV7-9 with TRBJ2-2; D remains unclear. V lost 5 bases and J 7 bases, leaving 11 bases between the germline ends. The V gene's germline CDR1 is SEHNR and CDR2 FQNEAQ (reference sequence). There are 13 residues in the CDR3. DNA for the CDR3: TGTGCCAGCAGCAATAAAGCTCTCGGGGAGCTGTTTTTT. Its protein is CASSNKALGELFF.

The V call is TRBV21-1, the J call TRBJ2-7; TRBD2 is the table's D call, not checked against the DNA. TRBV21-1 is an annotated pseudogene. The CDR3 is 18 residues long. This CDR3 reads CASPLQRCGGPSSYEQYF. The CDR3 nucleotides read TGTGCCAGCCCCCTCCAACGGTGCGGGGGGCCAAGCTCCTACGAGCAGTACTTC.

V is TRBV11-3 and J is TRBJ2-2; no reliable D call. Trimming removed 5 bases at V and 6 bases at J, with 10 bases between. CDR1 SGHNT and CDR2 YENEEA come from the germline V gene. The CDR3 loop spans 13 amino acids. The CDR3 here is CASSTRPAGELFF. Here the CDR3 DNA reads TGTGCCAGCAGCACGCGACCAGCCGGGGAGCTGTTTTTT.

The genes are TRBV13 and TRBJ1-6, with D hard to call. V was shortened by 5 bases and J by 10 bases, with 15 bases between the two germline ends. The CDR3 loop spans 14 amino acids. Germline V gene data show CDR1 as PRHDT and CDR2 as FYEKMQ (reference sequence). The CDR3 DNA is TGTGCCAGCAGCGTCGGCGGGGATCGGTCACCCCTCCACTTT. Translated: CASSVGGDRSPLHF.

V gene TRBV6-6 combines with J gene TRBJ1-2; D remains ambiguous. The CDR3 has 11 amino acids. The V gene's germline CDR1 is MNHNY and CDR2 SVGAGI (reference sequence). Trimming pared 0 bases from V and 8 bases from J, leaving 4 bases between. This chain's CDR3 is CASSYSMGYTF. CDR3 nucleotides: TGTGCCAGCAGTTACTCGATGGGCTACACCTTC.

CDR3 sequence (DNA): TGCACCAGCAGCCAAGAAAGATTAGGAGAGACCCAGTACTTC. Amino acids: CTSSQERLGETQYF. The V and J genes are TRBV1 and TRBJ2-5. TRBV1 is given as a pseudogene. This CDR3 spans 14 amino acids.

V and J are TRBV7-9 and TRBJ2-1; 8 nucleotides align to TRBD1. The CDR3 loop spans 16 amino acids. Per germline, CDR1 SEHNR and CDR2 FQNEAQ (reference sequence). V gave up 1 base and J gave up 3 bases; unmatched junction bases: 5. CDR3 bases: TGTGCCAGCAGCTTAGTAACAGGGGGTAACTACAATGAGCAGTTCTTC. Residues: CASSLVTGGNYNEQFF.

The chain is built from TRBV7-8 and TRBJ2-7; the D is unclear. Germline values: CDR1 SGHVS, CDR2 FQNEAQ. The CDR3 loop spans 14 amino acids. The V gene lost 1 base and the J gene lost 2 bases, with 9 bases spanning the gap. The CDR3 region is CASSLDRVAYEQYF. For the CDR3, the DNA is TGTGCCAGCAGCTTAGATCGCGTAGCCTACGAGCAGTACTTC. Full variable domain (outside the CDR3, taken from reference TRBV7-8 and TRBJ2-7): GAGVSQSPRYKVAKRGQDVALRCDPISGHVSLFWYQQALGQGPEFLTYFQNEAQLDKSGLPSDRFFAERPEGSVSTLKIQRTQQEDSAVYLCASSLDRVAYEQYFGPGTRLTVT.

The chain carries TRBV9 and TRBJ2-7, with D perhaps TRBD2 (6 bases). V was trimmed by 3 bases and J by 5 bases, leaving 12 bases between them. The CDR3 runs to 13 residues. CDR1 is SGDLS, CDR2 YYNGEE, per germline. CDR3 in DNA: TGTGCCAGCAGCGGGCTAGCGTTCGACGAGCAGTACTTC. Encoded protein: CASSGLAFDEQYF.

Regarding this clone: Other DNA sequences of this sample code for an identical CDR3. The CDR3 is CASSLGAGPYEQYF. CDR3 sequence (DNA): TGTGCCAGCAGCTTGGGAGCGGGACCCTACGAGCAGTACTTC. This sequence joins TRBV7-9 and TRBJ2-7; 7 nucleotides align to TRBD2. Per the germline V gene, CDR1 is SEHNR and CDR2 is FQNEAQ (reference sequence). With V trimmed by 3 bases and J by 2 bases, 4 bases remained unmatched. The CDR3 extends over 14 amino acids.

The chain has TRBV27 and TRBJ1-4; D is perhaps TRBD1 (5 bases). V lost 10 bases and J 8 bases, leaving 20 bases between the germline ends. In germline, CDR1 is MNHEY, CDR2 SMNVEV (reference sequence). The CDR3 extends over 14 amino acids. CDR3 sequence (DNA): TGTGCCACCTCCCCTGTGGGGGGTTTCGAAAAACTGTTTTTT. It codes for CATSPVGGFEKLFF.

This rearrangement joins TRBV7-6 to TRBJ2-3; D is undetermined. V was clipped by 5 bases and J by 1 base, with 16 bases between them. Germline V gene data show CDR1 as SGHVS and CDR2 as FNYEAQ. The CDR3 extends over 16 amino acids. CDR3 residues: CASSGLRSEGTDTQYF. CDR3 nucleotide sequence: TGTGCCAGCAGCGGCCTGAGGAGCGAAGGCACAGATACGCAGTATTTT.